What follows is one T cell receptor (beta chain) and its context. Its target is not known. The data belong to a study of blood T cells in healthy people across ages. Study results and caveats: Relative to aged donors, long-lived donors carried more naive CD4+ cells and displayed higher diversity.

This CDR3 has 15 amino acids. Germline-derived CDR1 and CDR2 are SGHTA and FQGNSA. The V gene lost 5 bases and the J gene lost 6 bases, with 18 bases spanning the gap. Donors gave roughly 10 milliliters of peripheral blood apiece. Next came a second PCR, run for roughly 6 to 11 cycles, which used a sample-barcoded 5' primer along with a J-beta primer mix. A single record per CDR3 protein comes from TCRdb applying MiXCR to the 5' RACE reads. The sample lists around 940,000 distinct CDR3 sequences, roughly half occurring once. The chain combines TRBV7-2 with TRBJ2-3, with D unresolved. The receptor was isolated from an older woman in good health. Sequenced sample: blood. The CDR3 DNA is TGTGCCAGCAGCCTAACGAGCGTCACACGGGATACGCAGTATTTT. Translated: CASSLTSVTRDTQYF.